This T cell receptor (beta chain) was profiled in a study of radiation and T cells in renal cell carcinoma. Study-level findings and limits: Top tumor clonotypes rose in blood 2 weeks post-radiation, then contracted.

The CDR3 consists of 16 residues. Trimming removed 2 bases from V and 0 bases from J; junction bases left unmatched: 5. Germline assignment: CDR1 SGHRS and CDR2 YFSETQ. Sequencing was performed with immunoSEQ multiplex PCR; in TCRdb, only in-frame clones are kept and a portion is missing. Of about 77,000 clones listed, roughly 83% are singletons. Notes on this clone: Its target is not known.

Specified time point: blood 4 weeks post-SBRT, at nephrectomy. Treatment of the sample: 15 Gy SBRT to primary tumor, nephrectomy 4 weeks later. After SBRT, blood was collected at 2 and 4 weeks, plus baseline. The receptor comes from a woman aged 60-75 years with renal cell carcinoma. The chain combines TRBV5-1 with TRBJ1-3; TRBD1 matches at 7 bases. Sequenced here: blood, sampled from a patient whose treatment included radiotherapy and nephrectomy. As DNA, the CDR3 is TGCGCCAGCAGCTTCCAGACAGGGCTCTCTGGAAACACCATATATTTT. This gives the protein CASSFQTGLSGNTIYF. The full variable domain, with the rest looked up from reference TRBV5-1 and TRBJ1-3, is KAGVTQTPRYLIKTRGQQVTLSCSPISGHRSVSWYQQTPGQGLQFLFEYFSETQRNKGNFPGRFSGRQFSNSRSEMNVSTLELGDSALYLCASSFQTGLSGNTIYFGEGSWLTVV.